The text below deals with one TCR beta chain. The data originate from a study of cytomegalovirus exposure and HLA in healthy donors. There are 14 residues in the CDR3. The germline V gene encodes CDR1 SGHTA and CDR2 FQGNSA. V shed 3 bases and J 4 bases; nucleotides not matched to a gene: 3. In the PCR, 60 Vbeta and 13 Jbeta primers were used. The assay was immunoSEQ multiplex PCR, and TCRdb's table has in-frame clones only and misses some. The sample includes approximately 120,000 clones, about 76% seen only once; the top ten take approximately 13%. The specimen was PBMCs. The rearrangement uses TRBV7-2 and TRBJ2-3, with TRBD2 matching 8 bases. This clonotype originated in a woman aged 60 to 75 in good health and CMV-seropositive. This chain's CDR3 is CASSLRLAPDTQYF. CDR3 nucleotide sequence: TGTGCCAGCAGCTTGAGACTAGCGCCAGATACGCAGTATTTT.